In its sample, the clone carrying this T cell receptor (beta chain) was seen once. Profiling relied on immunoSEQ multiplex PCR, and the TCRdb table lists in-frame clones only, not all of them. Altogether about 85,000 clones are present, more than 60% being singletons, with the ten largest covering approximately 10%. This specimen comes from a study of blood T cell repertoires in COVID-19. Study-level background: There were acute and convalescent COVID-19 samples, and they came from the United States, Italy and Spain. PBMCs, B-cell-depleted T cells, or T cells provided the cDNA or gDNA that made up the material.

This clonotype originated in a man between 65 and 85 years old with acute or convalescent COVID-19. Sample: peripheral blood.

The CDR3 DNA reads as TGTGCCAGCAGTTTAGTTGCGGCAGTAATTAGGGAGCAGTTCTTC. As protein: CASSLVAAVIREQFF. The genes are TRBV28 and TRBJ2-1, with D unclear. Germline V gene lookup returns CDR1 MDHEN and CDR2 SYDVKM. The CDR3 is 15 residues long. Trimming cost V 2 bases and J 10 bases, with 18 bases left between them.